This TCR beta chain is from a study of T cells in Graves' hyperthyroidism and ophthalmopathy. Trimming at V came to 5 bases and at J to 4 bases, leaving 7 bases not matched to a gene. The CDR3 has 16 amino acids. Germline values: CDR1 DFQATT, CDR2 SNEGSKA (reference sequence). Amplified TCR beta CDR3 regions derived from RNA transcripts. Using the HTBI primer set, a first-round RT-PCR was run on the TCR CDR3. TCRdb recomputed calls from the multiplex PCR reads with MiXCR, one row per CDR3 protein. The sample includes around 440,000 distinct CDR3 sequences, 15% to 19% of them seen just once. The source of the PBMCs was 10 ml of fresh peripheral blood. Study-wide results and limits: Model-based prediction identified ophthalmopathy a median roughly 5.9 months prior to its onset. Stable hyperthyroidism and ophthalmopathy were separated using 13 V-J signatures.

About this clonotype: Its target is not known.

This receptor was taken from a woman aged 18-29 years with Graves' hyperthyroidism. What was sequenced was blood. V gene TRBV20-1 combines with J gene TRBJ2-3; the match to TRBD2 covers 15 bases. The CDR3, as DNA: TGCAGTGCTGTCTCGGGACTAGCGGGGGGCGCAGATACGCAGTATTTT. Protein: CSAVSGLAGGADTQYF.